This T cell receptor beta chain was recorded in a study of blood T cells in healthy people across ages (dated by TCRdb to the mid-2010s). Concerning the study at large: In model experiments, roughly one uniquely barcoded TCR beta cDNA molecule per two T cells was captured by template switching. To track age-related changes in TCR beta repertoire diversity, the study relied on deep sequencing normalized with unique cDNA molecular identifiers. The donors were split into four age groups: young (average around 15 years), middle-aged (around 40), aged (around 67) and long-lived (roughly 86). To avoid experimental bias, donors of different ages were spread randomly across the sequencing lanes. Using the same blood draw, the study looked at two additional independent replicas of 1 million unique cDNA reads for two donors, one aged 18 to 30 and the other aged 80 or older. Study-wide findings and limitations: Observed TCR beta diversity per million T cells fell roughly linearly with age, and a significant reduction was already apparent by age around 39. The CMV infection status of donors was not known, potentially confounding age-related changes in expanded clonotypes. Because profiling used bulk unsorted PBMCs, naive and antigen-experienced compartments could not be compared conclusively. A strong correlation was found between observed TCR beta diversity and the percentage of naive T cells measured by flow cytometry. Estimates of total diversity based on one million sequenced T cells were regarded as lower bounds and as underestimates. The long-lived group showed more naive CD4+ T cells, fewer expanded clones and increased TCR diversity than the aged group, suggesting age selection.

To note about this clonotype: Its target antigen remains unknown. Base qualities are not recorded, but no much larger clone differs from it by a single base.

Preparation of the library involved 5' RACE. Sequencer: Illumina HiSeq 2500. A second PCR of roughly 7 to 11 cycles was performed with a sample-barcoded 5' primer and a J-beta primer mix. A template-switch 5' adaptor carrying 12 random nucleotides introduced a unique molecular identifier onto each TCR beta cDNA molecule. Each sample yielded at least 2.5 million CDR3-containing paired-end reads. All of the RNA was converted into first-strand cDNA using the Mint cDNA synthesis kit, with a TRBC-specific oligonucleotide serving as the primer. Following uracil-DNA glycosylase treatment, all cDNA underwent a first 18-cycle PCR with the universal primers M1SS and BC2_uni_R. Per the authors' processing: For normalization, 1 million high-quality reads, each with a distinct molecular identifier, were randomly selected from each sample. Instead of being binned into consensus sequences, reads that shared molecular identifiers were thrown out. MiTCR, run with a Q25 quality threshold and the strictest error-elimination algorithm, handled CDR3 identification, clonotype clustering and error correction. Lower-bound total TCR beta diversity was estimated with a nonparametric unseen species model using Euler transformation. The raw public reads went through TCRdb reprocessing: fastp at Q25, MiXCR clone calling, in-frame beta chains kept. Records with the same CDR3 protein are collapsed into one entry carrying the most frequent genes and DNA. TCRdb, not the authors, supplied the V and J calls. For this sample the table gives about 1.4 million distinct CDR3 sequences, of which around 59% were detected only once. The top ten constitute approximately 7% of the sample.

Trimming at the junction amounts to 4 bases on V and 6 bases on J, and the germline ends lie 23 bases apart. The CDR3 sequence holds 17 residues, the cysteine and phenylalanine included. The retained sequence is limited to the CDR3, 51 bases, with the frame set at the first base. CDR1 LGHNA and CDR2 YNFKEQ were looked up in the germline V gene. Donors were around 37 systemically healthy Caucasian individuals from Russia aged roughly 6 to 95 years. Each donor gave about 9.8 milliliters of peripheral blood, drawn into EDTA-treated Vacutainer tubes. Ficoll-Paque density-gradient centrifugation was used to isolate PBMCs, with at least 7 million per sample. Trizol reagent was used to extract total RNA from the PBMCs, yielding at least 6 micrograms per sample. For every donor, flow cytometry on a PBMC aliquot measured the percentage of naive CD45RAhigh/CD27high T cells.

Specimen: blood. Recombination connected TRBV4-2 to TRBJ2-3; D gene: possibly TRBD2, on 6 matching bases. This TCR was sampled from a man aged 18 to 35 in good health. The CDR3 reads CASSLHFRTTSIDTQYF. The DNA is TGTGCCAGCAGCCTCCACTTCAGGACTACCTCGATTGATACGCAGTATTTT.